The clone carrying this T cell receptor (beta chain) has a count of ten or more. This CDR3 is built from 15 residues. The V and J ends lost 5 bases and 6 bases, in that order; junction bases with no gene match: 7. Germline CDR1 is SGHTA and CDR2 is FQGNSA. These data come from a study of blood T cells in healthy people across ages. PCR was performed a second time for roughly 7 to 12 cycles using a sample-barcoded 5' primer and a J-beta primer mix. Via MiXCR, TCRdb re-called the 5' RACE reads, giving one row per CDR3 protein. Of about 720,000 distinct CDR3 sequences in the sample, 20% to 25% were seen once.

The sequence was collected from a man in his 70s in good health. The rearrangement joins TRBV7-2 to TRBJ1-6; TRBD1 matches 7 bases. Specimen: blood. This CDR3 is CASSTQTGLNSPLHF. The CDR3 DNA is TGTGCCAGCAGCACACAGACAGGGCTTAATTCACCCCTCCACTTT.